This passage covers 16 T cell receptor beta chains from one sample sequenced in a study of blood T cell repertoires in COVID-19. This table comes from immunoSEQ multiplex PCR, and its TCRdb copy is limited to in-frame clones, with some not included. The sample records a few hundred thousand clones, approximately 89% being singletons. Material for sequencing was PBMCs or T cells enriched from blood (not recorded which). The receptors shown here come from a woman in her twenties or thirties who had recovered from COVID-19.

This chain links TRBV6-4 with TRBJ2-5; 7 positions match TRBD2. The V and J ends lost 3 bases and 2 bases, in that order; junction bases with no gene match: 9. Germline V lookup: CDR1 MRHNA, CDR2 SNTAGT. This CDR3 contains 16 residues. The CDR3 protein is CASSEGLAVPQETQYF. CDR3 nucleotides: TGTGCCAGCAGTGAGGGGCTAGCGGTCCCTCAAGAGACCCAGTACTTC.

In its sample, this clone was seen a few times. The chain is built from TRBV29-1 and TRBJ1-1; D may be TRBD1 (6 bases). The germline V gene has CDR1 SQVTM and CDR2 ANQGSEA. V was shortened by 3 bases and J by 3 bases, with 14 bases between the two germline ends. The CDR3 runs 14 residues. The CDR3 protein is CSVEGRGADTEAFF. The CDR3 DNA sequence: TGCAGCGTTGAGGGCAGGGGCGCGGACACTGAAGCTTTCTTT.

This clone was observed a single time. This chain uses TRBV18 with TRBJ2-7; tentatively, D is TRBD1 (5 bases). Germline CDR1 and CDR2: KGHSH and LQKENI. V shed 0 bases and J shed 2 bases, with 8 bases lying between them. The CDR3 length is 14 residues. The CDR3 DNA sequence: TGTGCCAGCTCACCACCGCGACAGCCCTACGAGCAGTACTTC. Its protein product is CASSPPRQPYEQYF.

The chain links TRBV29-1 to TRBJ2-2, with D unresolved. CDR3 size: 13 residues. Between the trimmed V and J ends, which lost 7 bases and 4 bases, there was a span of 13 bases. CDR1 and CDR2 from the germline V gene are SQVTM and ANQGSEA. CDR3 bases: TGCAGCGGGAATTCAGAGGCCACCGGGGAGCTGTTTTTT. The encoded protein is CSGNSEATGELFF.

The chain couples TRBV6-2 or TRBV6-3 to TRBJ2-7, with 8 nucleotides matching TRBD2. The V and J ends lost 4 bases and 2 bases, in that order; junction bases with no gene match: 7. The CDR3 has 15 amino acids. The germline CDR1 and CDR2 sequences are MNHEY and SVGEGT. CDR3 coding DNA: TGTGCCAGCAGTTTAAAAAGCGGGAGCGCCTACGAGCAGTACTTC. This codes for CASSLKSGSAYEQYF.

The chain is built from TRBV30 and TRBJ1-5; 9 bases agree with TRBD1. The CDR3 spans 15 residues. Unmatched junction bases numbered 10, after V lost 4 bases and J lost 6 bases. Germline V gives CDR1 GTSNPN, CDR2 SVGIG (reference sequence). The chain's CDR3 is CAWNGRDRVVQPQHF. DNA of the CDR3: TGTGCCTGGAACGGTCGGGACAGGGTCGTTCAGCCCCAGCATTTT.

CDR3 residues: CASITFGTLETQYF. CDR3 in DNA: TGTGCCAGCATAACTTTCGGGACTCTAGAGACCCAGTACTTC. The chain uses TRBV28 and TRBJ2-5; the D gene is possibly TRBD2 (6 bases). Trimming stripped 7 bases from V and 4 bases from J, with 16 bases between. The CDR3 is 14 amino acids. Germline CDR1 MDHEN, CDR2 SYDVKM.

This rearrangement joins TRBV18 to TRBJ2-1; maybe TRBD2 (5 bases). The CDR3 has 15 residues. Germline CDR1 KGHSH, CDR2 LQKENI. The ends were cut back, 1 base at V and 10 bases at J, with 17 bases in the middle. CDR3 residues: CASSPRSGKPGEQFF. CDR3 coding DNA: TGTGCCAGCTCACCACGTTCAGGCAAACCGGGGGAGCAGTTCTTC.

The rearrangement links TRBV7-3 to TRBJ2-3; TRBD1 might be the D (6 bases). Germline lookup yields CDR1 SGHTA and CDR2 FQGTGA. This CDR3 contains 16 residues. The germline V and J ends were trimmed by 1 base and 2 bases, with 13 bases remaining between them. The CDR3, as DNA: TGTGCCAGCAGCTTAAGAGGCAGGGGCATCACAGATACGCAGTATTTT. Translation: CASSLRGRGITDTQYF.

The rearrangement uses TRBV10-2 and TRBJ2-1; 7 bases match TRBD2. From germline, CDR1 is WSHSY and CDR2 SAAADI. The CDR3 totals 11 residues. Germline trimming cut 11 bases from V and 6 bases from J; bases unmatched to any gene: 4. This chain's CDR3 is CAGGVGNEQFF. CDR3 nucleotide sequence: TGCGCCGGGGGGGTCGGCAATGAGCAGTTCTTC.

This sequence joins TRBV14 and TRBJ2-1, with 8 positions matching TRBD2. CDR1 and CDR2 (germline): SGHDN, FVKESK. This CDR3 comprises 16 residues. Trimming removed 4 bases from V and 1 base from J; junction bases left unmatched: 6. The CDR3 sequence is CASSPRGGLSYNEQFF. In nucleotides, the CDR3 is TGTGCCAGCAGCCCCCGGGGGGGCCTATCCTACAATGAGCAGTTCTTC.

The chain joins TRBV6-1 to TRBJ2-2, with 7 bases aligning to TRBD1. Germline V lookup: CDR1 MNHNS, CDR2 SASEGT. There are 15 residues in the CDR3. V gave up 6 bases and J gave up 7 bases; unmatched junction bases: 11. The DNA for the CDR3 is TGTGCCAGCAGAGTGACAGGGACAACCTTCGGGGAGCTGTTTTTT. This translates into CASRVTGTTFGELFF.

CDR3: CASTLGQGYQPQHF. CDR3 in DNA: TGTGCCAGTACCCTTGGGCAGGGATATCAGCCCCAGCATTTT. This chain joins TRBV19 and TRBJ1-5; tentatively, D is TRBD1 (5 bases). V shed 7 bases and J shed 5 bases, with 15 bases lying between them. Germline-derived CDR1 and CDR2 are LNHDA and SQIVND (reference sequence). The CDR3 contains 14 residues.

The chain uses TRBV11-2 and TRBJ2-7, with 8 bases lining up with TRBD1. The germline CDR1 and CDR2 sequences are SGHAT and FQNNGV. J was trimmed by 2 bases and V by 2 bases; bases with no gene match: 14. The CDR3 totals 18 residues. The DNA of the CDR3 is TGTGCCAGCAGCTTATGGGGGCTTTGGACAGGGATTACCTACGAGCAGTACTTC. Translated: CASSLWGLWTGITYEQYF.

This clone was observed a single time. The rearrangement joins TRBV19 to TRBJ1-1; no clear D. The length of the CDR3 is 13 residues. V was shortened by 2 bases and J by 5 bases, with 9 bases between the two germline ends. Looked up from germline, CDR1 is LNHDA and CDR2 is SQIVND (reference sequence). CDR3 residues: CASSIRGWTEAFF. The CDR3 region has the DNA TGTGCCAGTAGTATACGGGGTTGGACTGAAGCTTTCTTT.

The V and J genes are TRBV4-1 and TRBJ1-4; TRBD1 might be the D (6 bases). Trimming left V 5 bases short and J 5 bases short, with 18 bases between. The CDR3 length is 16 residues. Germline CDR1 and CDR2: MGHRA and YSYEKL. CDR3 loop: CASSDGGLGRNEKLFF. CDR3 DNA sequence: TGCGCCAGCAGCGACGGGGGGCTAGGTAGAAATGAAAAACTGTTTTTT.